This section outlines one TCR beta chain sequence together with its context. The V gene end was trimmed by 2 bases and the J gene end by 0 bases; junction bases not matched to a gene: 2. CDR1 and CDR2 from the germline V gene are ENHRY and SYGVKD. The CDR3 contains 15 residues. The sample belongs to a study of T cell responses to AZD1222 COVID-19 vaccine. Here immunoSEQ multiplex PCR was the method, and the copy in TCRdb shows in-frame clones only, minus some. Of around 150,000 clones in the sample, 90% to 95% were seen once. The material sequenced was peripheral blood, taken on day 0 of AZD1222 vaccination. The chain joins TRBV10-3 to TRBJ2-7, with 9 bases aligning to TRBD2. This sequence originates from an adult in good health. This CDR3 reads CAISERLAVSYEQYF. The CDR3 DNA follows: TGTGCCATCAGTGAGAGACTAGCGGTCTCCTACGAGCAGTACTTC.